The present T cell receptor beta chain was sequenced within a study of shared clonotypes between healthy human individuals. Study observations and caveats: Enrolling few donors narrowed the genetic and exposure-history diversity that was represented. Larger estimated richness was generally recorded for naive subsets relative to memory subsets. Non-shared clonotypes displayed generation probabilities falling below those of clonotypes present in all four donors.

About this clone itself: No antigen is known for it.

With 7 bases removed from V and 3 bases from J, the gap between germline ends came to 21 bases. This CDR3 has 16 amino acids. Germline V lookup: CDR1 SGHTA, CDR2 FQGNSA. The data were produced by immunoSEQ multiplex PCR, yet TCRdb's version contains in-frame clones alone and is incomplete. The sample includes over a million clones, around 95% seen only once; the top ten take about 1%. The J gene is TRBJ1-1, the V gene TRBV7-2; unclear D gene. The sequenced sample consisted of naive CD4+ T cells sorted from blood. Subset described: CD45RA+ positively selected. This TCR was recovered from a man aged 25 to 40 in good health. The CDR3 DNA is TGTGCCAGCACCCCAGGAGGGTATTGGAGGGACACTGAAGCTTTCTTT. Residues: CASTPGGYWRDTEAFF.